This T cell receptor beta chain was sequenced during a study of shared clonotypes between healthy human individuals. With 4 bases removed from V and 7 bases from J, the gap between germline ends came to 5 bases. CDR1 and CDR2 from the germline V gene are MNHNY and SVGAGI (reference sequence). This CDR3 spans 12 amino acids. This table comes from immunoSEQ multiplex PCR, and its TCRdb copy is limited to in-frame clones, with some not included. The sample consists of about 1 million clones, about 75% of them appearing once. A note on this clone: This same CDR3 is encoded by further DNA sequences in the sample.

The sample was memory CD4+ T cells sorted from blood. Subset reported: CD45RA-negative fraction. J is TRBJ1-6 and V is TRBV6-6; D is undetermined. The receptor's source is a man aged 18-30 years in good health. This CDR3 reads CASSSGNSPLHF. The CDR3 bases are TGTGCCAGCAGTTCCGGGAATTCACCCCTCCACTTT.